These T cell receptor beta chains were read from a single sample in a study of Ad26.COV2.S vaccination and SARS-CoV-2 variants. The data were produced by immunoSEQ multiplex PCR, yet TCRdb's version contains in-frame clones alone and is incomplete. The sample carries about 350,000 clones, 90% to 95% recorded once. This sample comprised peripheral blood, obtained after recovery from COVID-19. These receptors came from a human donor who had recovered from COVID-19. CDR3s include the opening cysteine and the closing phenylalanine or tryptophan. D genes are given only for firm matches. For some rows the clone size is stated as once, few or many, or as a class when expanded; others skip it.

d_call clone_size j_call v_call cdr3_length cdr3_nt cdr3_aa
. . TRBJ2-5 TRBV5-4 14 TGTGCCAGCAGCTTGCCGGCAGGGGAAGAGACCCAGTACTTC CASSLPAGEETQYF
. . TRBJ2-5 TRBV9 14 TGTGCCAGCAGCGTAGCGGGGGCAGAGGAGACCCAGTACTTC CASSVAGAEETQYF
. . TRBJ1-5 TRBV5-6 14 TGTGCCAGCAGCTTGGGACGGGGGGCTCAGCCCCAGCATTTT CASSLGRGAQPQHF
. few TRBJ1-5 TRBV11-2 12 TGTGCCAGCAGTTCAGGGAGTCAGCCCCAGCATTTT CASSSGSQPQHF
TRBD1 . TRBJ1-1 TRBV19 15 TGTGCCAGTACCTCCGACAGGGGGCTAGGGACTGAAGCTTTCTTT CASTSDRGLGTEAFF
. . TRBJ1-6 TRBV21-1 18 TGTGCCAGCAGCAAAGAGAGGAGAGGGGGGATCGGTAATTCACCCCTCCACTTT CASSKERRGGIGNSPLHF
. once TRBJ2-4 TRBV14 17 TGTGCCAGCAGCCAAGAAACCACTGGACCCCCGGCAAACATTCAGTACTTC CASSQETTGPPANIQYF
. . TRBJ1-4 TRBV14 12 TGTGCCAGCAGCCAAGTACGGGCCAAACTGTTTTTT CASSQVRAKLFF
. once TRBJ2-3 TRBV4-1 15 TGCGCCAGCAGCCAAGATTATGGAGCCACAGATACGCAGTATTTT CASSQDYGATDTQYF
. . TRBJ1-4 TRBV4-2 14 TGTGCCAGCAGCCAAGAAAGAGCGAATGAAAAACTGTTTTTT CASSQERANEKLFF
. . TRBJ2-5 TRBV9 12 TGTGCCAGCAGCCCAACCGGGGAGACCCAGTACTTC CASSPTGETQYF
TRBD1 . TRBJ1-5 TRBV19 15 TGTGCCAGTAGTATCGGGCCAGGGGGCCCTCAGCCCCAGCATTTT CASSIGPGGPQPQHF
TRBD1 . TRBJ2-3 TRBV27 13 TGTGCCAGCAGCCCGTACAGGGGAGATACGCAGTATTTT CASSPYRGDTQYF
TRBD1 . TRBJ2-5 TRBV9 16 TGTGCCAGCAGTGAATCCGGGACAGGGTATTTCGAGACCCAGTACTTC CASSESGTGYFETQYF
TRBD1 . TRBJ1-3 TRBV18 14 TGTGCCAGCTCACGAGGACAGGGTGGAAACACCATATATTTT CASSRGQGGNTIYF
TRBD2 . TRBJ2-2 TRBV20-1 16 TGCAGTGCTAGTGGTCTAGCGGGGGGGCCCACCGGGGAGCTGTTTTTT CSASGLAGGPTGELFF
TRBD1 . TRBJ2-7 TRBV7-9 14 TGTGCCAGCAGCTGGGACAGCGTGACCTACGAGCAGTACTTC CASSWDSVTYEQYF
. . TRBJ2-2 TRBV7-6 15 TGTGCCAGCAGCTTAGCGTTACGGGTCACCGGGGAGCTGTTTTTT CASSLALRVTGELFF
. . TRBJ1-3 TRBV3-1/TRBV3-2 16 TGTGCCAGCAGCCAAGTAACGGGGACGTCTGGAAACACCATATATTTT CASSQVTGTSGNTIYF
. . TRBJ1-5 TRBV19 15 TGTGCCAGTAGAAATTACGGACAGTCCAATCAGCCCCAGCATTTT CASRNYGQSNQPQHF
. . TRBJ1-2 TRBV29-1 12 TGCAGCGTTGAAGAGACCACTTTTGGCTACACCTTC CSVEETTFGYTF
TRBD2 . TRBJ2-3 TRBV6-6 17 TGTGCCAGCAGTCCTGGACTAGCGGGGGGTTATGTAGATACGCAGTATTTT CASSPGLAGGYVDTQYF
TRBD2 few TRBJ2-1 TRBV5-1 18 TGCGCCAGCAGCTTGGGGACTAGCGGCAGATTATTGTTCCATGAGCAGTTCTTC CASSLGTSGRLLFHEQFF
TRBD1 . TRBJ1-5 TRBV2 15 TGTGCCAGCAGTGAAATGGGACAGAAATATCAGCCCCAGCATTTT CASSEMGQKYQPQHF
. . TRBJ1-3 TRBV5-1 15 TGCGCCAGCAGCGCGGACCTATCTACTGGAAACACCATATATTTT CASSADLSTGNTIYF
. . TRBJ2-3 TRBV11-2 15 TGTGCCAGCAGCGGACGTGGCAGGGGCACAGATACGCAGTATTTT CASSGRGRGTDTQYF
. . TRBJ1-4 TRBV12-3/TRBV12-4 12 TGTGCCAGCAGTTTCCCCTATGAAAAACTGTTTTTT CASSFPYEKLFF
TRBD1 . TRBJ1-2 TRBV6-4 13 TGTGCCAGCAGTGAGACAGGGCTCTATGGCTACACCTTC CASSETGLYGYTF
. . TRBJ1-1 TRBV5-6 13 TGTGCCAGCAGCTTATACTCGGGCACTGAAGCTTTCTTT CASSLYSGTEAFF
. . TRBJ2-3 TRBV10-1 15 TGCGCCAGCAGTGAACAACGGGGGAGCACAGATACGCAGTATTTT CASSEQRGSTDTQYF
. . TRBJ1-2 TRBV9 14 TGTGCCAGCAGCGTAGGGGATTCGGGCTATGGCTACACCTTC CASSVGDSGYGYTF
. . TRBJ1-4 TRBV29-1 13 TGCAGCGTTGAGTCGTCGCCGGGAGAAAAACTGTTTTTT CSVESSPGEKLFF
. . TRBJ1-1 TRBV6-1 15 TGTGCCAGCAGTGAAATTCACCTGACGAACACTGAAGCTTTCTTT CASSEIHLTNTEAFF
. . TRBJ1-2 TRBV5-6 14 TGTGCCAGCGTTTATGCAGGGTCCAACTATGGCTACACCTTC CASVYAGSNYGYTF
TRBD1 . TRBJ1-2 TRBV5-4 12 TGTGCCAGCAGCTTGGGGACAGGTCACGACACCTTC CASSLGTGHDTF
TRBD1 . TRBJ1-2 TRBV6-2/TRBV6-3 17 TGTGCCAGCAGTTACCCGGCCCAGGGGGTGTTCAACTATGGCTACACCTTC CASSYPAQGVFNYGYTF
. . TRBJ1-6 TRBV6-5 13 TGTGCCAGCAGTTACTCGAACGGGAGAGACCTCCACTTT CASSYSNGRDLHF
. once TRBJ2-7 TRBV7-9 15 TGTGCCAGCAGCTTATCCGGGACTCAGGGGTACGAGCAGTACTTC CASSLSGTQGYEQYF
. . TRBJ1-1 TRBV4-2 18 TGTGCCAGCAGCCAAGAGGTTCAGACAGCCCCCATGAACACTGAAGCTTTCTTT CASSQEVQTAPMNTEAFF
. . TRBJ2-2 TRBV12-5 14 TGTGCTAGTGGCCCCCTGGAGTACACCGGGGAGCTGTTTTTT CASGPLEYTGELFF
. . TRBJ2-1 TRBV2 13 TGTGCCAGCAGTGAGGAGGGGTGGAATGAGCAGTTCTTC CASSEEGWNEQFF
TRBD2 . TRBJ2-3 TRBV27 13 TGTGCCAGCAGGCGGGGGAGCACAGATACGCAGTATTTT CASRRGSTDTQYF
. . TRBJ1-5 TRBV7-8 16 TGTGCCAGCAGCTCTGCATCTCGTGGGGGAAATCAGCCCCAGCATTTT CASSSASRGGNQPQHF
TRBD1 . TRBJ1-2 TRBV25-1 14 TGTGCCAGCACCCGGGGACAGGGAAACTATGGCTACACCTTC CASTRGQGNYGYTF